This T cell receptor beta chain is from a study of T-cell reconstitution after alpha-beta-depleted transplantation in children. The J segment lost 5 bases and the V segment lost 1 base, leaving 4 bases of the junction unmatched. CDR1 and CDR2 from the germline V gene are SGHNT and YENEEA. The CDR3 runs 14 residues. Unique molecular identifiers were incorporated during preparation of the TCRbeta library. MiXCR, applied by TCRdb to the PCR reads, yields one record per CDR3 protein. The sample carries about 200,000 distinct CDR3 sequences, 13% to 15% recorded once. The sample here was PBMCs from the stem cell graft donor, taken from the stem cell graft. The origin of this receptor is a human donor who donated a stem cell graft to a child with acute lymphoblastic leukemia. The chain combines TRBV11-3 with TRBJ2-5, with 7 bases identical to TRBD1. CDR3 protein: CASSLGQGGETQYF. The CDR3 nucleotides are TGTGCCAGCAGCTTAGGACAGGGCGGGGAGACCCAGTACTTC.